This T cell receptor (beta chain) was identified during a study of blood T cells in healthy people across ages. Study-level points and caveats: Per million T cells, TCR beta diversity dropped about linearly as age rose.

A note on this clonotype: Its antigen is undetermined.

The sample providers were healthy Caucasian people from Russia, aged roughly 6 to 90. A second PCR of 7 to 11 cycles used a sample-barcoded 5' primer and a J-beta primer mix. Template switching added a 12-random-nucleotide identifier to every cDNA molecule. TCRdb reanalysed the 5' RACE reads using MiXCR and keeps one entry per CDR3 protein. The table records 910,000 or so distinct CDR3 sequences, around 54% of them present only once. There are 14 residues in the CDR3. V was cut by 0 bases and J by 4 bases, with 11 bases left in between. Germline CDR1 is DFQATT and CDR2 is SNEGSKA (reference sequence).

The receptor's source is a woman in her fifties or sixties in good health. The source material was blood. The chain uses TRBV20-1 and TRBJ2-3; a possible D gene is TRBD2 (6 bases). The CDR3 nucleotides are TGCAGTGCTAGAGACCCGGGACTTTCAGATACGCAGTATTTT. This encodes CSARDPGLSDTQYF.